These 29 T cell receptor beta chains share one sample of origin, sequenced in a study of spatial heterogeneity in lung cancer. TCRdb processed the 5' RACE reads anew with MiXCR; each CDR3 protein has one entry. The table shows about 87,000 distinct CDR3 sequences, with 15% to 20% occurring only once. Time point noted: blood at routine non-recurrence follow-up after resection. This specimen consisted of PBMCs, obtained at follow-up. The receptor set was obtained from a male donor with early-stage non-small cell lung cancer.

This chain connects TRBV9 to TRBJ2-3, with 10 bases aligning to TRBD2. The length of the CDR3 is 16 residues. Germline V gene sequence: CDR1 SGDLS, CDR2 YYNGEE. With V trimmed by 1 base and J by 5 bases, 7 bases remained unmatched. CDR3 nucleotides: TGTGCCAGCAGCGTAAGCGGGGGGGCCGCAATAGATACGCAGTATTTT. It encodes CASSVSGGAAIDTQYF.

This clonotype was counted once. The CDR3 sequence is CSVLAGGNTGELFF. The CDR3 DNA reads TGCAGTGTTTTAGCGGGGGGGAACACCGGGGAGCTGTTTTTT. The chain links TRBV20-1 to TRBJ2-2, with 10 bases matching TRBD2. V was clipped by 7 bases and J by 1 base; unmatched bases: 3. This CDR3 is 14 amino acids long. Germline assignment: CDR1 DFQATT and CDR2 SNEGSKA (reference sequence).

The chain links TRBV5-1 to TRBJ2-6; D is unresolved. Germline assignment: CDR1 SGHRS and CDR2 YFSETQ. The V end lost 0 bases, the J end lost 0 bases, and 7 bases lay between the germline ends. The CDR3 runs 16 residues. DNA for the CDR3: TGCGCCAGCAGCTTGGCCGCGTCCTCTGGGGCCAACGTCCTGACTTTC. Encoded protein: CASSLAASSGANVLTF.

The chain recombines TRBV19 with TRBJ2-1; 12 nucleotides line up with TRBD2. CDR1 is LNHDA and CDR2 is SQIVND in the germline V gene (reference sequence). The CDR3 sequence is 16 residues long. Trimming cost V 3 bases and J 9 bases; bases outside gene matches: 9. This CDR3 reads CASSIVLAGGPGEQFF. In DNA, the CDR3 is TGTGCCAGTAGTATTGTTCTAGCGGGAGGGCCTGGTGAGCAGTTCTTC.

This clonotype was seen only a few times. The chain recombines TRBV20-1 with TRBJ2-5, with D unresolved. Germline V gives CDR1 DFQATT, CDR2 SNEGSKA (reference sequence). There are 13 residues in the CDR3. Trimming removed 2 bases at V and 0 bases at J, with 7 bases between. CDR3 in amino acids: CSARRNYQETQYF. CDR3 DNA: TGCAGTGCTAGAAGGAACTACCAAGAGACCCAGTACTTC.

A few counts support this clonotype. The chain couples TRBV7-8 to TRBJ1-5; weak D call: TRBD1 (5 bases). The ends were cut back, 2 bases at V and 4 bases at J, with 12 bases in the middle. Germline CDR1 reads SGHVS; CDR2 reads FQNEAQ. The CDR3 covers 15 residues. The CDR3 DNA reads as TGTGCCAGCAGCTTAATGGCGTCAGGGAATCAGCCCCAGCATTTT. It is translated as CASSLMASGNQPQHF.

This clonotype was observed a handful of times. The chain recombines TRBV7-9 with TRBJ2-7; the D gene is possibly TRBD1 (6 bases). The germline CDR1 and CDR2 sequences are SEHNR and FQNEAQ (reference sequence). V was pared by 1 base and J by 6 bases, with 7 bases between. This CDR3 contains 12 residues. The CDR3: CASSLGTVEQYV. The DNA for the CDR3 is TGTGCCAGCAGCTTAGGGACAGTCGAGCAGTACGTC.

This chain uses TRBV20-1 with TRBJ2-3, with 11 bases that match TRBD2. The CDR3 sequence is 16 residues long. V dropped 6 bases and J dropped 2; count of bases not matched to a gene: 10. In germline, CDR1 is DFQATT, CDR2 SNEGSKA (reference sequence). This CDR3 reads CSARRASGGSTDTQYF. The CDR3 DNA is TGCAGTGCCCGGAGGGCTAGCGGGGGGTCCACAGATACGCAGTATTTT.

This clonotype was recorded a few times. The CDR3 nucleotides are TGTGCCAGCACTCTAGGCAGGAATCAGCCCCAGCATTTT. This encodes CASTLGRNQPQHF. This chain uses TRBV7-2 with TRBJ1-5; D is uncertain. The CDR3 sequence is 13 residues long. V lost 7 bases to trimming and J lost 4 bases, with 11 bases between them. Germline CDR1 reads SGHTA; CDR2 reads FQGNSA.

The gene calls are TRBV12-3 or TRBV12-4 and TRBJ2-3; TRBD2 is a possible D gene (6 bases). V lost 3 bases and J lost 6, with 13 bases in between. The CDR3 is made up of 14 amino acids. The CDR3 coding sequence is TGTGCCAGCAGTTTCGGAGGGGCCGGGGATACGCAGTATTTT. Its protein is CASSFGGAGDTQYF.

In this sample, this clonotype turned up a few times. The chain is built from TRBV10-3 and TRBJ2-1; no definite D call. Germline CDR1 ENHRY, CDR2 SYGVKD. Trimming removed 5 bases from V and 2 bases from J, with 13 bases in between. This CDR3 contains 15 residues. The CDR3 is CAISPDGGTYNEQFF. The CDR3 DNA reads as TGTGCCATCAGTCCAGACGGCGGCACCTACAATGAGCAGTTCTTC.

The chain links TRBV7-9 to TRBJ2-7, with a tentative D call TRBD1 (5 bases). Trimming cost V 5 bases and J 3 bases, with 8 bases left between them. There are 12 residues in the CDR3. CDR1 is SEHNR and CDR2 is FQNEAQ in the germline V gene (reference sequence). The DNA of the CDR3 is TGTGCCAGCAGCATAGACAGCTACGAGCAGTACTTC. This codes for CASSIDSYEQYF. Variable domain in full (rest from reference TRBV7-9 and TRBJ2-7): DTGVSQNPRHKITKRGQNVTFRCDPISEHNRLYWYRQTLGQGPEFLTYFQNEAQLEKSRLLSDRFSAERPKGSFSTLEIQRTEQGDSAMYLCASSIDSYEQYFGPGTRLTVT.

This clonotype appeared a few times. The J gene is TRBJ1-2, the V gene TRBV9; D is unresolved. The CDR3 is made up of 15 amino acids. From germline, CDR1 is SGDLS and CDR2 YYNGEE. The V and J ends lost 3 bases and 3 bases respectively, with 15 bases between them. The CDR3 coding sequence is TGTGCCAGCAGCGCCTCGTCTAGGCTTGACTATGGCTACACCTTC. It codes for CASSASSRLDYGYTF.

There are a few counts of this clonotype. CDR3 amino acids: CAWSVTGSGTDTQYF. CDR3 in DNA: TGTGCCTGGAGTGTAACTGGCTCAGGCACAGATACGCAGTATTTT. The chain is built from TRBV30 and TRBJ2-3, with D hard to call. The CDR3 spans 15 residues. Germline-derived CDR1 and CDR2 are GTSNPN and SVGIG (reference sequence). Deletions cut 0 bases from V and 1 base from J, with 11 bases between.

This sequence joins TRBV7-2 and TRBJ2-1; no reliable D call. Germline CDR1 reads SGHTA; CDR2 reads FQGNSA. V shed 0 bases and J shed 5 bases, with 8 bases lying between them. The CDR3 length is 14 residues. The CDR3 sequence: CASSLAIRDNEQFF. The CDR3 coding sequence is TGTGCCAGCAGCTTAGCGATTCGGGACAATGAGCAGTTCTTC.

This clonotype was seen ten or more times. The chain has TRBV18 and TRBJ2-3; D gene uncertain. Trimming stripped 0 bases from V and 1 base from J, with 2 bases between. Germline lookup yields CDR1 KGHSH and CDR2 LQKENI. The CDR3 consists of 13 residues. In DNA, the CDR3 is TGTGCCAGCTCACCACCGGGCACAGATACGCAGTATTTT. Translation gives CASSPPGTDTQYF.

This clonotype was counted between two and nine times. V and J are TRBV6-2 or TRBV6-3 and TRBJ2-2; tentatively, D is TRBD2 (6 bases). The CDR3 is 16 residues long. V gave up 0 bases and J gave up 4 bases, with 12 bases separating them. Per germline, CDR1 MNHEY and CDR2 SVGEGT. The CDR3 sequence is CASSYSGREITGELFF. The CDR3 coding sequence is TGTGCCAGCAGTTACTCGGGCCGGGAGATCACCGGGGAGCTGTTTTTT.

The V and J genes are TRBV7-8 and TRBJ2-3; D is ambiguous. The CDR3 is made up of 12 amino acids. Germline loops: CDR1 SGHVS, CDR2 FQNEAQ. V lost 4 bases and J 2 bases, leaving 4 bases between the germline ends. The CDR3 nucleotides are TGTGCCAGCAGCTACCCCACAGATACGCAGTATTTT. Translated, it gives CASSYPTDTQYF.

The CDR3 DNA follows: TGTGCCACCAGTGATTCGGGGACGGCAGACCAAGAGACCCAGTACTTC. Translating it yields CATSDSGTADQETQYF. The chain recombines TRBV24-1 with TRBJ2-5; the D gene could be TRBD1 or TRBD2 (5 bases each). In germline, CDR1 is KGHDR, CDR2 SFDVKD. The length of the CDR3 is 16 residues. Trimming removed 2 bases at V and 0 bases at J, with 12 bases between.

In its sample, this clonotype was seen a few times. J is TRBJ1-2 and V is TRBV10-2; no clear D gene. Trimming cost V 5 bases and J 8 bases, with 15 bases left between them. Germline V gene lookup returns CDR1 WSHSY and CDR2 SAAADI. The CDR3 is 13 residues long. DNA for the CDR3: TGCGCCAGCAGTCCTTCCCAAGTCGCCGGCTACACCTTC. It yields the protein CASSPSQVAGYTF.

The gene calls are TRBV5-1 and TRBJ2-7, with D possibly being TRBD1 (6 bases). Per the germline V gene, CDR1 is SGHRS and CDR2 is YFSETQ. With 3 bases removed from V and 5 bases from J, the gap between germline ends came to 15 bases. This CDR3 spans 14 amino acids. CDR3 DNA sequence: TGCGCCAGCAGCTCGCTGACAGGCACTAACGAGCAGTACTTC. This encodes CASSSLTGTNEQYF.

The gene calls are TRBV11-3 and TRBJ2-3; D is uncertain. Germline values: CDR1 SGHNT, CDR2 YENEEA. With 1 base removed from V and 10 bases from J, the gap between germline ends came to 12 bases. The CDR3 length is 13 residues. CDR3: CASSLGQSRAQYF. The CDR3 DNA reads TGTGCCAGCAGCTTAGGGCAGAGTCGGGCGCAGTATTTT. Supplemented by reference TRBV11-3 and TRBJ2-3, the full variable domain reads EAGVVQSPRYKIIEKKQPVAFWCNPISGHNTLYWYLQNLGQGPELLIRYENEEAVDDSQLPKDRFSAERLKGVDSTLKIQPAELGDSAVYLCASSLGQSRAQYFGPGTRLTVL.

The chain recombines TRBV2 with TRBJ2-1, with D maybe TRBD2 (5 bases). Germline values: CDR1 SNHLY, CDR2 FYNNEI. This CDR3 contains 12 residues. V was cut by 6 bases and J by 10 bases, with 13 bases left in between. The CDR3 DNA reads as TGTGCCAGCAGACTCACTAGAGGAGAGCAGTTCTTC. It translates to CASRLTRGEQFF.

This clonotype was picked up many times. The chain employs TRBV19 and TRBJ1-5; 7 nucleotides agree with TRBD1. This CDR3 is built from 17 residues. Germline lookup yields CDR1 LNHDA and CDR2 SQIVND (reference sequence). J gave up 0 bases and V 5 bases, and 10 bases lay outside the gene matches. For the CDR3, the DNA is TGTGCCAGTAGTGCCTGGGACAGCAGTTATAGCAATCAGCCCCAGCATTTT. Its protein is CASSAWDSSYSNQPQHF.

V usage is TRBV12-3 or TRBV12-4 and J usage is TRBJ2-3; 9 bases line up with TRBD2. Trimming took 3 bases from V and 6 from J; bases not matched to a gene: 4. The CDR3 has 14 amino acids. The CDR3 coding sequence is TGTGCCAGCAGTTTGGTAGCGGGAGCTGATACGCAGTATTTT. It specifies CASSLVAGADTQYF.

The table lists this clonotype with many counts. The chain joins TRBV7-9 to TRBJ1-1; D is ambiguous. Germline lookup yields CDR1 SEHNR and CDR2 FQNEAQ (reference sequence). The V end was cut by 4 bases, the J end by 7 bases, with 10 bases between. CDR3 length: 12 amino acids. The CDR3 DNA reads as TGTGCCAGCAGCTGGAGTTTAAGTGAAGCTTTCTTT. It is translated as CASSWSLSEAFF.

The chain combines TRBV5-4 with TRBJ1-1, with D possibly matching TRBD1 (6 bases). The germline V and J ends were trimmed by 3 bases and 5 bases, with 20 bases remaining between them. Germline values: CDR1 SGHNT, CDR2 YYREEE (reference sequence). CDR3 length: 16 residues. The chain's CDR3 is CASSSVGGGLDTEAFF. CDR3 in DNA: TGTGCCAGCAGCTCCGTAGGGGGGGGGCTGGATACTGAAGCTTTCTTT.

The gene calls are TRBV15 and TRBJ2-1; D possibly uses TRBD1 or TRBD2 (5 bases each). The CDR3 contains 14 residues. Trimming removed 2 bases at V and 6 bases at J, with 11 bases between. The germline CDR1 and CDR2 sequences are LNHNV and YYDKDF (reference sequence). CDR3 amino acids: CATSRPGHFNEQFF. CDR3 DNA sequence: TGTGCCACCAGCAGACCGGGGCACTTCAATGAGCAGTTCTTC.

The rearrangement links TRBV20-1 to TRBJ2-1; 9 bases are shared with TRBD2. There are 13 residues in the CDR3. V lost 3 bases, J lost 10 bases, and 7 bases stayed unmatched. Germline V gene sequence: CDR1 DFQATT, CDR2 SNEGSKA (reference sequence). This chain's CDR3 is CSASTGTSWEQFF. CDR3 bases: TGCAGTGCTAGTACCGGGACTAGCTGGGAGCAGTTCTTC.